This TCR beta chain derives from a study of cytomegalovirus exposure and HLA in healthy donors. Primers: 60 Vbeta forward and 13 Jbeta reverse. Data came from immunoSEQ multiplex PCR; TCRdb stores just in-frame clones and leaves some out. The sample holds 150,000 to 200,000 clones, over 75% seen once. CDR1 is MDHEN, CDR2 SYDVKM, per germline. CDR3 length: 17 amino acids. Trimming cost V 1 base and J 0 bases, with 14 bases left between them. Findings of the study overall: It was reportedly the case that the classifier diagnosed cytomegalovirus status with high specificity and sensitivity. The availability of immune exposure information extended only to CMV serostatus.

On this clone: Its target is not known.

The receptor was isolated from a woman aged 45-59 years in good health and CMV-seronegative. Material: PBMCs. The chain combines TRBV28 with TRBJ2-3; D is perhaps TRBD1 (6 bases). The CDR3 region is CASSLFMGQLSTDTQYF. The CDR3 coding sequence is TGTGCCAGCAGTTTATTTATGGGACAACTTAGCACAGATACGCAGTATTTT. The full variable domain, completed using reference TRBV28 and TRBJ2-3, is DVKVTQSSRYLVKRTGEKVFLECVQDMDHENMFWYRQDPGLGLRLIYFSYDVKMKEKGDIPEGYSVSREKKERFSLILESASTNQTSMYLCASSLFMGQLSTDTQYFGPGTRLTVL.